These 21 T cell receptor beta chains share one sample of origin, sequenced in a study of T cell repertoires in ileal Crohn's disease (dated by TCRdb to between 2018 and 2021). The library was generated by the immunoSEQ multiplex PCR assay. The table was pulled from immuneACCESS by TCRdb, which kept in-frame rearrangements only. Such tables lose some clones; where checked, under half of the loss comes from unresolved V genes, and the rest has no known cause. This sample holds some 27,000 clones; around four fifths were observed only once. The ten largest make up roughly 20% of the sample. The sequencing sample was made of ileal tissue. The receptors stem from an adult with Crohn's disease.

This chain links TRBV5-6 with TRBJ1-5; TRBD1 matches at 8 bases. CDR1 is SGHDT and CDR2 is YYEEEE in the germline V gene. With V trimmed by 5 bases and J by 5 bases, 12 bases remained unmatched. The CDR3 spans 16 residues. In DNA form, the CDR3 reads TGTGCCAGCAGTTCAAGGACAGGGCGCACCGATCAGCCCCAGCATTTT. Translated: CASSSRTGRTDQPQHF.

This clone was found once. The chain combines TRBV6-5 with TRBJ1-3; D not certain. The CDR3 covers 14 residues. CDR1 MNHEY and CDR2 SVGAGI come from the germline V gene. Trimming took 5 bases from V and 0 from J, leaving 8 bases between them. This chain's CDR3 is CASSPQLSGNTIYF. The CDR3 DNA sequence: TGTGCCAGCAGTCCACAGCTCTCTGGAAACACCATATATTTT.

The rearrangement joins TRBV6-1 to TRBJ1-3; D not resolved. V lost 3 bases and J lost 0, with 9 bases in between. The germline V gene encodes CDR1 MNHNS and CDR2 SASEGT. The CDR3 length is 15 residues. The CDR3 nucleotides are TGTGCCAGCAGTGATTCGACGGGCTCTGGAAACACCATATATTTT. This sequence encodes CASSDSTGSGNTIYF.

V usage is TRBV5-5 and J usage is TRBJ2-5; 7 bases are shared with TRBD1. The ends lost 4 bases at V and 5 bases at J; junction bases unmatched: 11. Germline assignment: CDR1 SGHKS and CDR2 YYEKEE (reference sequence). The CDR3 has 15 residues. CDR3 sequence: CASSREAGGLETQYF. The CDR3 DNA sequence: TGTGCCAGCAGCCGTGAGGCAGGGGGTTTGGAGACCCAGTACTTC.

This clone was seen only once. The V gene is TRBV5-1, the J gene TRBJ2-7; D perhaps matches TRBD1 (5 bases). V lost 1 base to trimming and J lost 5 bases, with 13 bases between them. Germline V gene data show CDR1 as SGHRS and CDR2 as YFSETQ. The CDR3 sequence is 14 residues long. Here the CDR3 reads CASSLSGQGHEQYF. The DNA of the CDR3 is TGCGCCAGCAGCTTGTCAGGGCAGGGTCACGAGCAGTACTTC.

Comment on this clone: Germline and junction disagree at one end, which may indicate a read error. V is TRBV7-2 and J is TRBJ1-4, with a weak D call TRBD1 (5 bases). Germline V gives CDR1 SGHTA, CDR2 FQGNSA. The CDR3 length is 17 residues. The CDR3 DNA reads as TGTGCCAGCAGCCCCAGGGCCAGGGTTGGGGGGAATGAAAAACTGCTTTTT. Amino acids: CASSPRARVGGNEKLLF. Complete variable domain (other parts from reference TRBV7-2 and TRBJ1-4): GAGVSQSPSNKVTEKGKDVELRCDPISGHTALYWYRQSLGQGLEFLIYFQGNSAPDKSGLPSDRFSAERTGGSVSTLTIQRTQQEDSAVYLCASSPRARVGGNEKLLFGSGTQLSVL.

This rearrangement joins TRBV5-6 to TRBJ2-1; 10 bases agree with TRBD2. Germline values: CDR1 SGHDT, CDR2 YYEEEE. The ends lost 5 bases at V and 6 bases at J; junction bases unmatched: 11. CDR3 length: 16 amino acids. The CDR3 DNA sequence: TGTGCCAGCAGTCGCCTAAAGCGGGGGGGCCGCAATGAGCAGTTCTTC. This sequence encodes CASSRLKRGGRNEQFF.

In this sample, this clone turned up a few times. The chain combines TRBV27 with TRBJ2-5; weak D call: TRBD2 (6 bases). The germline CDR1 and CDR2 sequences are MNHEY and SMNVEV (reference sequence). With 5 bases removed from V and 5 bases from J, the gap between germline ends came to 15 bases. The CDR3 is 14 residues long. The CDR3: CASSAGSWGETQYF. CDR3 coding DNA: TGTGCCAGCAGTGCGGGATCTTGGGGGGAGACCCAGTACTTC.

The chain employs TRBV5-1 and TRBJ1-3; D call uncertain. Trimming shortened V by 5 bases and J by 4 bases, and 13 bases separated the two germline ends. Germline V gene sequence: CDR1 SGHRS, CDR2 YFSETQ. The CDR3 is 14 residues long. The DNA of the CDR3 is TGCGCCAGCAGAACGGGAGTAGGGGGAAACACCATATATTTT. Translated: CASRTGVGGNTIYF.

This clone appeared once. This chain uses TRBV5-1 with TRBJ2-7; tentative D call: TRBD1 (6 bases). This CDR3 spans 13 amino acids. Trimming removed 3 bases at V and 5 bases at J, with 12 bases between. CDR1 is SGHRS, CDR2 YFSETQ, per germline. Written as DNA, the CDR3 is TGCGCCAGCAGCTCGGACAGTACCAACGAGCAGTACTTC. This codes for CASSSDSTNEQYF.

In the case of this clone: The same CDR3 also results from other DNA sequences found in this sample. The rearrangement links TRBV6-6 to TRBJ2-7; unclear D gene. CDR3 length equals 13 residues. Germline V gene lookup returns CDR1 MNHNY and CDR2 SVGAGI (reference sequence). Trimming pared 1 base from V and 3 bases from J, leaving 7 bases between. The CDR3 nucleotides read TGTGCCAGCAGTTACTTAGGCGGCTACGAGCAGTACTTC. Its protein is CASSYLGGYEQYF.

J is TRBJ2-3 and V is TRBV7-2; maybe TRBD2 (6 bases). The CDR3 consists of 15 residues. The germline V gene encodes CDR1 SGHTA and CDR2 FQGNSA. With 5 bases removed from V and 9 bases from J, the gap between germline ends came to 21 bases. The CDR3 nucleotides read TGTGCCAGCAGCCAGCGTGGGGGGACGGAAATAACGCAGTATTTT. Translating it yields CASSQRGGTEITQYF.

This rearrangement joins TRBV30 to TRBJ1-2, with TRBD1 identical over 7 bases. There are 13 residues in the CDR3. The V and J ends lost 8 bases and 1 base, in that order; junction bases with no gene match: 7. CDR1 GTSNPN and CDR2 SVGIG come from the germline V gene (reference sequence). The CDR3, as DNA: TGTGCCACGTGGACAGGAAGTAACTATGGCTACACCTTC. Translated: CATWTGSNYGYTF.

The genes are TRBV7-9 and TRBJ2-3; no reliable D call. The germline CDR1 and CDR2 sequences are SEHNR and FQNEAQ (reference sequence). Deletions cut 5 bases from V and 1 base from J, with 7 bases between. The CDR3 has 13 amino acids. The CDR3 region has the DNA TGTGCCAGCAGCCACCGGGGCACAGATACGCAGTATTTT. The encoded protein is CASSHRGTDTQYF. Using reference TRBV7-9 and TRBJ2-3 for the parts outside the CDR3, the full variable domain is DTGVSQNPRHKITKRGQNVTFRCDPISEHNRLYWYRQTLGQGPEFLTYFQNEAQLEKSRLLSDRFSAERPKGSFSTLEIQRTEQGDSAMYLCASSHRGTDTQYFGPGTRLTVL.

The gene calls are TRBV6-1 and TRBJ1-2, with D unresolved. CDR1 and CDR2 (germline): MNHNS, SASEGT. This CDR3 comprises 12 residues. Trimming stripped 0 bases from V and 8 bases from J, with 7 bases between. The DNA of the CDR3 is TGTGCCAGCAGTGAAGCTTTACTAGGCTACACCTTC. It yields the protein CASSEALLGYTF.

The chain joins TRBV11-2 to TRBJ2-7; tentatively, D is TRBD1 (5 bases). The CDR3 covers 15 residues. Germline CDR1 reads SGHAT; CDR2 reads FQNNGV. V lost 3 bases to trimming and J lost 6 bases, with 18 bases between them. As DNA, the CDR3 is TGTGCCAGCAGCTTGATCCCGCAGGGAATGGGCGAGCAGTACTTC. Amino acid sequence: CASSLIPQGMGEQYF.

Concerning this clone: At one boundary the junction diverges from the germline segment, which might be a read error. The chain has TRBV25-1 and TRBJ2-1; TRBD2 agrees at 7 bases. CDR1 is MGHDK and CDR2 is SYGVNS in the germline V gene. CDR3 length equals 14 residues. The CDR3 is CASSPGRQWNEQLF. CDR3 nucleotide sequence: TGTGCCAGCAGTCCCGGGAGGCAGTGGAATGAGCAGCTCTTC.

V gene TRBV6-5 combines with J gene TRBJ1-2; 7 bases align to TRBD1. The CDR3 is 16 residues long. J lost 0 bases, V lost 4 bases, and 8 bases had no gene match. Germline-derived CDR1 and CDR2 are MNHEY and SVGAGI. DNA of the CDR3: TGTGCCAGCAGTTGGAGGGGGCGTCATGCTAACTATGGCTACACCTTC. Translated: CASSWRGRHANYGYTF.

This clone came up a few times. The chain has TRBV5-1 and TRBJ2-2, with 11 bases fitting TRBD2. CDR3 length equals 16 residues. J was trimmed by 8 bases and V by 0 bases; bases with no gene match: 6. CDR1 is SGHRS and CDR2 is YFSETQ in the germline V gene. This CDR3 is CASSLEGLAVPGELFF. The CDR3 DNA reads TGCGCCAGCAGCTTGGAGGGACTAGCGGTCCCTGGGGAGCTGTTTTTT.

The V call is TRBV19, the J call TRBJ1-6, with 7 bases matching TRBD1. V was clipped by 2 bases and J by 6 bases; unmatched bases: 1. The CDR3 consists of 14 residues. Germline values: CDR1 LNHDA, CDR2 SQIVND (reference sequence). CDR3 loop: CASSIQGGNSPLHF. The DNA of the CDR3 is TGTGCCAGTAGTATACAGGGGGGTAATTCACCCCTCCACTTT.

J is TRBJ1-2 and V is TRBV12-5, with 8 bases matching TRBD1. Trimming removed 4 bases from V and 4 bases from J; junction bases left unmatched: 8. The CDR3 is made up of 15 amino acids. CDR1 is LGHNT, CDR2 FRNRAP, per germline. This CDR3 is CASGSQDRASYGYTF. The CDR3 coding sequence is TGTGCTAGTGGTTCCCAGGACAGGGCCTCCTATGGCTACACCTTC.